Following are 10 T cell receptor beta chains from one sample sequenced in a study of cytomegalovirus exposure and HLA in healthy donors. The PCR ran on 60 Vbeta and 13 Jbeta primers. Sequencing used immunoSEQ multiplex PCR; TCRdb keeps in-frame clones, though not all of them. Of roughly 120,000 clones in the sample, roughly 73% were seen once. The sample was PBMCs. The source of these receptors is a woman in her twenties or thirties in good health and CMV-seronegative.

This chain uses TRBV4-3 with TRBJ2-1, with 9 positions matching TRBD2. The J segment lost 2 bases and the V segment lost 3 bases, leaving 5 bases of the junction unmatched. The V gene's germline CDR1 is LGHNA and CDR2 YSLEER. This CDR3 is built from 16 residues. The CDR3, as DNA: TGCGCCAGCAGCCAGAGCGGGACTAGCCCCTACAATGAGCAGTTCTTC. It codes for CASSQSGTSPYNEQFF.

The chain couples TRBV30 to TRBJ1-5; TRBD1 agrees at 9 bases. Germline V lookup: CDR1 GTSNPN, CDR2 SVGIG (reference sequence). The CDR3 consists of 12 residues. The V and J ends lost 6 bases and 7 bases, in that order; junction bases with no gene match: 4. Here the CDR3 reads CACRQGEQPQHF. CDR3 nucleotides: TGTGCCTGTAGACAGGGGGAGCAGCCCCAGCATTTT.

CDR3 amino acids: CASRRAGQSNQPQHF. CDR3 nucleotides: TGTGCCAGCAGGAGGGCCGGGCAGAGTAATCAGCCCCAGCATTTT. V and J are TRBV6-1 and TRBJ1-5; D is ambiguous. The CDR3 contains 15 residues. V was clipped by 6 bases and J by 4 bases, with 16 bases between them. Germline CDR1 and CDR2: MNHNS and SASEGT.

The CDR3 sequence: CASSRDSRARQFF. The CDR3 DNA reads as TGCGCCAGCAGTCGGGACTCCCGGGCTCGGCAGTTCTTC. The chain employs TRBV4-1 and TRBJ2-1; tentatively, D is TRBD2 (6 bases). The CDR3 is made up of 13 amino acids. In germline, CDR1 is MGHRA, CDR2 YSYEKL. Trimming cost V 6 bases and J 12 bases, with 18 bases left between them.

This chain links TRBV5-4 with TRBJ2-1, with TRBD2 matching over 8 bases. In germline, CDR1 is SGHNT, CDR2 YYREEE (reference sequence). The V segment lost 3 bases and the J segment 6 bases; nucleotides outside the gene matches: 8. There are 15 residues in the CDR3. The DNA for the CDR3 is TGTGCCAGCAGCTCAGGCGGGGGGACCCTCAATGAGCAGTTCTTC. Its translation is CASSSGGGTLNEQFF.

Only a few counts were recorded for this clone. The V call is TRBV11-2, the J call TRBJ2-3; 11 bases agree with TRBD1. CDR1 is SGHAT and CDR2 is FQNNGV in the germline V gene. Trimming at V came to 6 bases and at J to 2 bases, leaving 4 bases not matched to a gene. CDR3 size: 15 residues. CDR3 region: CASRGDRGNTDTQYF. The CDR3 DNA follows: TGTGCCAGCAGGGGGGACAGGGGGAACACAGATACGCAGTATTTT. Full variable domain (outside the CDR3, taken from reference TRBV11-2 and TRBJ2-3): EAGVAQSPRYKIIEKRQSVAFWCNPISGHATLYWYQQILGQGPKLLIQFQNNGVVDDSQLPKDRFSAERLKGVDSTLKIQPAKLEDSAVYLCASRGDRGNTDTQYFGPGTRLTVL.

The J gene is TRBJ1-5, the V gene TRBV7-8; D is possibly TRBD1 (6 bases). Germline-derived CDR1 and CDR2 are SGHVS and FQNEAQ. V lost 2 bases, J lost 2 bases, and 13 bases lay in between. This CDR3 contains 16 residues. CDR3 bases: TGTGCCAGCAGCTTAAGCCAGGGGAGTGGCAATCAGCCCCAGCATTTT. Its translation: CASSLSQGSGNQPQHF. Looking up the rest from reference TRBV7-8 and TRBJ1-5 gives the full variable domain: GAGVSQSPRYKVAKRGQDVALRCDPISGHVSLFWYQQALGQGPEFLTYFQNEAQLDKSGLPSDRFFAERPEGSVSTLKIQRTQQEDSAVYLCASSLSQGSGNQPQHFGDGTRLSIL.

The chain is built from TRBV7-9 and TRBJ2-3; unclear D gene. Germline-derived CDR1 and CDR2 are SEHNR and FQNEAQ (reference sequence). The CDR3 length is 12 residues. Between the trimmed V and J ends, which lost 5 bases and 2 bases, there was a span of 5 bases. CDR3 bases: TGTGCCAGCAGCCCGGTCACAGATACGCAGTATTTT. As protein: CASSPVTDTQYF.

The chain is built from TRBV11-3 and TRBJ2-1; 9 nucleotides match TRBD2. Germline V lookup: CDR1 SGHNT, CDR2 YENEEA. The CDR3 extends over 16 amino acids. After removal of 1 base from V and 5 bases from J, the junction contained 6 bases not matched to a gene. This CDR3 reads CASSLGSGGLNNEQFF. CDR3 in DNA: TGTGCCAGCAGCTTAGGGAGCGGGGGGCTCAACAATGAGCAGTTCTTC.

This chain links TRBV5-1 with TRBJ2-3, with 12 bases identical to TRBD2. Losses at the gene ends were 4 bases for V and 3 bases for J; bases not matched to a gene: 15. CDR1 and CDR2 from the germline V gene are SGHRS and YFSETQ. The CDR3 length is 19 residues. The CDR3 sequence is CASSPLASGRAGATDTQYF. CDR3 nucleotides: TGCGCCAGCAGCCCGTTGGCTAGCGGGAGGGCCGGCGCAACAGATACGCAGTATTTT.